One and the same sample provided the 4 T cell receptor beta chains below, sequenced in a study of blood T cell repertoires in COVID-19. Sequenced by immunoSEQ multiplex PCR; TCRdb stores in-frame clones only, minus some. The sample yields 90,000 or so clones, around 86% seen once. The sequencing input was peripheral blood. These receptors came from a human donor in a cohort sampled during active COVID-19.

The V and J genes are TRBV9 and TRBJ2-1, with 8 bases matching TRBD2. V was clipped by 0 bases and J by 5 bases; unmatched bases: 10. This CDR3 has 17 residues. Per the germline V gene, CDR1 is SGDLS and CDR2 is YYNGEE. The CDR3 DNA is TGTGCCAGCAGCGTAGCCCTCGGTAGCGGGATTAACAATGAGCAGTTCTTC. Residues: CASSVALGSGINNEQFF.

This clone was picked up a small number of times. The CDR3 bases are TGTGCCAGCAGTTTATCTAGCGGCAGCACAGATACGCAGTATTTT. Residues: CASSLSSGSTDTQYF. This chain uses TRBV27 with TRBJ2-3, with D perhaps TRBD2 (6 bases). The length of the CDR3 is 15 residues. From germline, CDR1 is MNHEY and CDR2 SMNVEV (reference sequence). Trimming pared 0 bases from V and 0 bases from J, leaving 7 bases between.

DNA of the CDR3: TGTGCCAGCAGCCAAAGCGGAGACCAGCCCCAGCATTTT. Amino acid sequence: CASSQSGDQPQHF. The rearrangement uses TRBV14 and TRBJ1-5; D gene ambiguous. The germline V and J ends were trimmed by 2 bases and 7 bases, with 9 bases remaining between them. Germline loops: CDR1 SGHDN, CDR2 FVKESK. The CDR3 is made up of 13 amino acids.

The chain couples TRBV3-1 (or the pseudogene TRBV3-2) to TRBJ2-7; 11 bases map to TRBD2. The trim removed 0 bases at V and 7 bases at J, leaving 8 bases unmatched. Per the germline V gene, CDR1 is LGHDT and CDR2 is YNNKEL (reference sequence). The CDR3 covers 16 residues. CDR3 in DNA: TGTGCCAGCAGCCAAGAACCGGGACTAGCGGCTACTGAGCAGTACTTC. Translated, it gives CASSQEPGLAATEQYF.